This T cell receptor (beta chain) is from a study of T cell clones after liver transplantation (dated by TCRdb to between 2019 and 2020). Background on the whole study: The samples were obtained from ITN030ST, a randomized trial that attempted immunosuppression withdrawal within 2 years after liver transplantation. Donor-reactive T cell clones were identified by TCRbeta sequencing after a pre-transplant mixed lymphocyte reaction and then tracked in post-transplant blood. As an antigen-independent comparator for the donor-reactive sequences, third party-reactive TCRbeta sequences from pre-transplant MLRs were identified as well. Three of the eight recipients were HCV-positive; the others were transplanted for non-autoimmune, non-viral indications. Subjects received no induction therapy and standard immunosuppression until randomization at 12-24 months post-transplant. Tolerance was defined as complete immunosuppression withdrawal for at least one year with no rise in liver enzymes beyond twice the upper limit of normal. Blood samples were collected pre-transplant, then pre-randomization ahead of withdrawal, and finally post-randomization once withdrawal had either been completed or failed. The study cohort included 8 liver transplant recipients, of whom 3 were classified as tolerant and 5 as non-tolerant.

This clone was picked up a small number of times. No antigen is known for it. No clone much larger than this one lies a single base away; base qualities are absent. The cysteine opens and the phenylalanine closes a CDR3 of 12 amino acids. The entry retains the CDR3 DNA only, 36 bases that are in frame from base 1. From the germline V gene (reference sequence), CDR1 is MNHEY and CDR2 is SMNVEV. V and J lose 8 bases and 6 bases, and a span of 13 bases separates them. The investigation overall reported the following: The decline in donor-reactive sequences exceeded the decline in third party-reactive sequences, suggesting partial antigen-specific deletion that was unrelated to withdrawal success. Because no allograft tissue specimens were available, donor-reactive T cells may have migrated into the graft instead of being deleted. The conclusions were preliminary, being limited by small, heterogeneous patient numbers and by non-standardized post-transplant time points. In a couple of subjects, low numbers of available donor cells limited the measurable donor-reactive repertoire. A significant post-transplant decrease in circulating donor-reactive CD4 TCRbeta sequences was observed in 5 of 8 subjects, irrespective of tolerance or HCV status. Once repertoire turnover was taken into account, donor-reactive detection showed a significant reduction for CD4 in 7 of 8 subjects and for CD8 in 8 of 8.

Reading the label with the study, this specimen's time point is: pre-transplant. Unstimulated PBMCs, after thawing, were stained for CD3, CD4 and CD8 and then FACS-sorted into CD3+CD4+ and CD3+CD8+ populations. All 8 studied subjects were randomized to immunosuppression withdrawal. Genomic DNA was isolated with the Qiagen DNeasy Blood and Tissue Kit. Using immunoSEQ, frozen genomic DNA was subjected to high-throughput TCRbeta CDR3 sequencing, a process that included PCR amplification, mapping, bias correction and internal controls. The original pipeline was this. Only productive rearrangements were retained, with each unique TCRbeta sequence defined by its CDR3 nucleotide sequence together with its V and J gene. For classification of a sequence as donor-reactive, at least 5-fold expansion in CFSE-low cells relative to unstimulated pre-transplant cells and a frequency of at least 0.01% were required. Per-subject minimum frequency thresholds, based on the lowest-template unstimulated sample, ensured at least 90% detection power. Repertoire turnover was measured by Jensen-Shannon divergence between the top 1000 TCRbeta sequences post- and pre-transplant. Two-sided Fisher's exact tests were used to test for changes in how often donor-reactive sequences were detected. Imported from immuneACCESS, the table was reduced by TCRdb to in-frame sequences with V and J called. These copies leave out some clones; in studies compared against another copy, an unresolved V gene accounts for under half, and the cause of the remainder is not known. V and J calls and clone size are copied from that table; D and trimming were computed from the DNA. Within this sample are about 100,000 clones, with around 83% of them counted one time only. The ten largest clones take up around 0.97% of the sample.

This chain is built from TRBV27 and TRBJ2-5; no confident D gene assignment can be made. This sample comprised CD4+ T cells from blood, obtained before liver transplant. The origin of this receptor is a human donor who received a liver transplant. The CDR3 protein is CASRREGKTQYF. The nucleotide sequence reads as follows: TGTGCCAGCCGGAGAGAAGGGAAGACCCAGTACTTC.